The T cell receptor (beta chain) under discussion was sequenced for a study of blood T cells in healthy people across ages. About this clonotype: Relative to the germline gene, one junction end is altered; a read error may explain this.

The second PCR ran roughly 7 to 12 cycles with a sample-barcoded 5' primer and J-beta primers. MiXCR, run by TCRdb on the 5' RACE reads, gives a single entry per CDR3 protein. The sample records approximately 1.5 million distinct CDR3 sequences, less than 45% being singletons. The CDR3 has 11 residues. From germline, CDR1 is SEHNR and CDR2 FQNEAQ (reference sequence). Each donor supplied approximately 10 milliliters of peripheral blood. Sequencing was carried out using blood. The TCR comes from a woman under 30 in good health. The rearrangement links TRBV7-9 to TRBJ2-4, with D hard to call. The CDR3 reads CASSLSDIQYF. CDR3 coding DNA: TGTGCCAGCAGCTTATCCGACATTCAGTACTTT.